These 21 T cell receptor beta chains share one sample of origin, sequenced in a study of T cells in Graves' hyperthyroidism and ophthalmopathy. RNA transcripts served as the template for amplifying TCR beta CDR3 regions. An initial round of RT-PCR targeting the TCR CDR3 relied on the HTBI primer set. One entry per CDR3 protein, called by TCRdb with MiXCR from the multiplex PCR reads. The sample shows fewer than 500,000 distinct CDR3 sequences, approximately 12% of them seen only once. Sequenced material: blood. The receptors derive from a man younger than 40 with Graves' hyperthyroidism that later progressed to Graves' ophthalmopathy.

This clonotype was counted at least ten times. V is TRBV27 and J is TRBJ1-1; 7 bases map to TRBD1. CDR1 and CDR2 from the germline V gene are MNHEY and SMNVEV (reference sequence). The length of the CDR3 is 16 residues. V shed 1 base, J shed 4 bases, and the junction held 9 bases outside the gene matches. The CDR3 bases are TGTGCCAGCAGTTTATTAGGGGGCAAGGTATTCACTGAAGCTTTCTTT. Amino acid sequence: CASSLLGGKVFTEAFF.

The CDR3 DNA is TGTGCCAGCAGTCCAACAGGGGGTATCTCCTACGAGCAGTACTTC. Its translation: CASSPTGGISYEQYF. The V gene is TRBV7-9, the J gene TRBJ2-7, with 8 bases fitting TRBD1. The CDR3 sequence is 15 residues long. V trimming: 6 bases; J trimming: 0 bases; junction bases outside the gene matches: 7. Germline lookup yields CDR1 SEHNR and CDR2 FQNEAQ (reference sequence).

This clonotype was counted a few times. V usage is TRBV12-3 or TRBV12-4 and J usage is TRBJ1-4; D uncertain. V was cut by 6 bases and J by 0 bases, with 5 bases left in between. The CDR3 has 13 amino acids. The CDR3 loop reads CASSTATNEKLFF. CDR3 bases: TGTGCCAGCAGCACAGCAACTAATGAAAAACTGTTTTTT.

The DNA of the CDR3 is TGTGCCAGCAGCTTCGCAGGAAGCCCGATACCCTACGAGCAGTACTTC. It is translated as CASSFAGSPIPYEQYF. The chain has TRBV5-5 and TRBJ2-7; no definite D call. Looked up from germline, CDR1 is SGHKS and CDR2 is YYEKEE (reference sequence). This CDR3 contains 16 residues. Trimming took 2 bases from V and 2 from J, leaving 17 bases between them.

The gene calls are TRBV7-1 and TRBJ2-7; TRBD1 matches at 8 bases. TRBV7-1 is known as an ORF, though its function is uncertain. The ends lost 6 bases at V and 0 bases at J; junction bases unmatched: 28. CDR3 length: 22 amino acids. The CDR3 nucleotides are TGTGCCAGCAGTCCCGTCGGGACTGAAGGGGACAGGAGTGTTTTTAGCTCCTACGAGCAGTACTTC. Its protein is CASSPVGTEGDRSVFSSYEQYF.

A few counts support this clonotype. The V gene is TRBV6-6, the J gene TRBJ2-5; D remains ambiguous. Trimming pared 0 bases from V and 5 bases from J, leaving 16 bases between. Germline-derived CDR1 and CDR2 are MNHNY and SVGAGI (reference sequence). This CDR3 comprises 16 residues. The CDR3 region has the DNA TGTGCCAGCAGTTACTCGAGTAGAAACATGCTGGAGACCCAGTACTTC. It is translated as CASSYSSRNMLETQYF.

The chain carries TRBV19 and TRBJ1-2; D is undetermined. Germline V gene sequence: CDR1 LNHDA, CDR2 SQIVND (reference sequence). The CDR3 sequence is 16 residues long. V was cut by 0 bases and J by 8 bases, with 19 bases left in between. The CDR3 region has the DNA TGTGCCAGTAGTATAGATCATATACGGCGGTCAGTAGGCTACACCTTC. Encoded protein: CASSIDHIRRSVGYTF.

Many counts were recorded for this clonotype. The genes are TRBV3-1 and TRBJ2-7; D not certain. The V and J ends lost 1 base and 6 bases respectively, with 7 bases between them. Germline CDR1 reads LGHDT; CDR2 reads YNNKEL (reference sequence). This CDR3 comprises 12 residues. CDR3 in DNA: TGTGCCAGCAGCCAAGGAATGGCCGAGCAGTACTTC. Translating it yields CASSQGMAEQYF.

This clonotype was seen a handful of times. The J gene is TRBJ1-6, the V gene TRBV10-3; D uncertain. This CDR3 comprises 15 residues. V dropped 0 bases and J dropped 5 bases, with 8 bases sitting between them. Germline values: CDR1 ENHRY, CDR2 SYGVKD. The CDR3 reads CAISESQTNNSPLHF. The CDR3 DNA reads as TGTGCCATCAGTGAGTCGCAGACTAATAATTCACCCCTCCACTTT.

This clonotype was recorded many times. The CDR3 DNA follows: TGTGCCAGCAGCTTAGCACTAGCGGGGTCCTACGAGCAGTACTTC. Translating it yields CASSLALAGSYEQYF. The chain joins TRBV7-9 to TRBJ2-7; 10 bases are a match to TRBD2. Germline V CDR1 and CDR2: SEHNR, FQNEAQ (reference sequence). Trimming removed 0 bases from V and 1 base from J; junction bases left unmatched: 0. The CDR3 has 15 amino acids.

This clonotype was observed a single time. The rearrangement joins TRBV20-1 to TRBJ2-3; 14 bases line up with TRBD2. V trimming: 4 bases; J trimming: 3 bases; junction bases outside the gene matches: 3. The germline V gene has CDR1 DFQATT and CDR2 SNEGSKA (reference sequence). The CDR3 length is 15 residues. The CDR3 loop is CSAKTSGGGTDTQYF. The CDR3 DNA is TGCAGTGCTAAGACTAGCGGGGGGGGGACAGATACGCAGTATTTT.

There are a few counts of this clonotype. The CDR3 sequence: CASGPAAYNEQFF. DNA of the CDR3: TGTGCTAGTGGCCCAGCGGCGTACAATGAGCAGTTCTTC. V and J are TRBV12-5 and TRBJ2-1; D is perhaps TRBD2 (5 bases). Germline CDR1 is LGHNT and CDR2 is FRNRAP. The CDR3 runs to 13 residues. V was trimmed by 6 bases and J by 4 bases, leaving 10 bases between them.

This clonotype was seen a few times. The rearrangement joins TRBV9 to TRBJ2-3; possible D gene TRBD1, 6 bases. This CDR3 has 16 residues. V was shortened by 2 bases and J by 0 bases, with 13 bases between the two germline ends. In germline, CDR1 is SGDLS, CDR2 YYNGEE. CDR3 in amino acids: CASSVAGTLSTDTQYF. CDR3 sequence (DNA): TGTGCCAGCAGCGTCGCCGGGACACTAAGCACAGATACGCAGTATTTT.

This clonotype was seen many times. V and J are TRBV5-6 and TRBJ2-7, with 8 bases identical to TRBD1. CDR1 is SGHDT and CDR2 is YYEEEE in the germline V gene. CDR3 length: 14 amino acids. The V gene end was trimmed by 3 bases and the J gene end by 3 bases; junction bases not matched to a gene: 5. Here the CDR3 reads CASSWDGQGYEQYF. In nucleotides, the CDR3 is TGTGCCAGCAGCTGGGACGGACAGGGCTACGAGCAGTACTTC.

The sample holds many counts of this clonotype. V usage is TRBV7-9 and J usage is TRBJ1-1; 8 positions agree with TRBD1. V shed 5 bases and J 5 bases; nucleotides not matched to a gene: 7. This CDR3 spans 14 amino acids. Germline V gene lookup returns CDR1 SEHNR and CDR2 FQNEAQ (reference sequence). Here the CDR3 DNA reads TGTGCCAGCAGCATTGCAGGGGGCAGGACTGAAGCTTTCTTT. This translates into CASSIAGGRTEAFF.

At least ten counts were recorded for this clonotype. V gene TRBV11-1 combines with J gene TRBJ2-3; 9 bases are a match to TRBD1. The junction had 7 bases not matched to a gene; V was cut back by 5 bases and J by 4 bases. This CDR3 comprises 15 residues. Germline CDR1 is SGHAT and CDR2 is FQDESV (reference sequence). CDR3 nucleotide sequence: TGTGCCAGCAGCCCCACAGGGGGCGCGGCAGATACGCAGTATTTT. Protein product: CASSPTGGAADTQYF.

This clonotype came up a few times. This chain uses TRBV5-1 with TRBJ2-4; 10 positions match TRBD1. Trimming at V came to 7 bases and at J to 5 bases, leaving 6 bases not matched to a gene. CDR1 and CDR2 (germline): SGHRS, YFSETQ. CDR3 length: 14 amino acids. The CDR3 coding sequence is TGCGCCAGCTCGACAGGGGGCGTCGAAAACATTCAGTACTTC. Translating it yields CASSTGGVENIQYF.

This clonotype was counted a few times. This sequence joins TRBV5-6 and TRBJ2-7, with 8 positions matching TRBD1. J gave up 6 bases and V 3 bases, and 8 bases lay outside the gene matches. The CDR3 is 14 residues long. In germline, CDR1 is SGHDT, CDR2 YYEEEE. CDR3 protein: CASSWGTGGGEQYF. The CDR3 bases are TGTGCCAGCAGCTGGGGGACAGGTGGAGGCGAGCAGTACTTC.

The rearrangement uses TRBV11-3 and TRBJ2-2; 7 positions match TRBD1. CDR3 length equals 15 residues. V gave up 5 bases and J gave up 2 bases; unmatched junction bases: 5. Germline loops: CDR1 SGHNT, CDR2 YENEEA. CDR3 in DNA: TGTGCCAGCAGCATCGGACAGGCAAACACCGGGGAGCTGTTTTTT. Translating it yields CASSIGQANTGELFF. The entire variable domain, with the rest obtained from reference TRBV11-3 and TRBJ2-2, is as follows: EAGVVQSPRYKIIEKKQPVAFWCNPISGHNTLYWYLQNLGQGPELLIRYENEEAVDDSQLPKDRFSAERLKGVDSTLKIQPAELGDSAVYLCASSIGQANTGELFFGEGSRLTVL.

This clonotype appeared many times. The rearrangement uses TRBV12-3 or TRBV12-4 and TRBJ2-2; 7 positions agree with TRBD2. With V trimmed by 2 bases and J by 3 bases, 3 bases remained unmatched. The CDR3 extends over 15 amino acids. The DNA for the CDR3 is TGTGCCAGCAGTTTAAGCGGGGTCTACACCGGGGAGCTGTTTTTT. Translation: CASSLSGVYTGELFF.

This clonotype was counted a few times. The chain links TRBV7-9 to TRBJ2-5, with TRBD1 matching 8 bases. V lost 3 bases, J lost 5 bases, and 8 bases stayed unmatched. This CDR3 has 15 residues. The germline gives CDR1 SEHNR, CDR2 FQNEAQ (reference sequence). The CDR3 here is CASSLHTGGRETQYF. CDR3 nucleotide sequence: TGTGCCAGCAGCTTGCATACAGGGGGACGGGAGACCCAGTACTTC.